A selection of T cell receptor beta chains follows, all from one sample in a study of radiation and T cells in renal cell carcinoma. Produced via immunoSEQ multiplex PCR; TCRdb's table is partial and in-frame only. The table lists about 150,000 clones, about nine tenths of them singletons. The sample here was blood, taken from a patient whose treatment included radiotherapy and nephrectomy. Every receptor here comes from an older woman with renal cell carcinoma. Both conserved end residues are part of each CDR3. A D gene is named only where the DNA matches it firmly. The size of a clone is reported for some rows only, either as once, few or many, or as a class for expanded clones.

D	V	size	J	CDR3	DNA
-	TRBV11-1	-	TRBJ1-1	CASSYPGRAVEAFF	TGTGCCAGCAGTTACCCCGGGAGGGCGGTTGAAGCTTTCTTT
-	TRBV20-1	-	TRBJ1-2	CSAGVGGYTF	TGCAGTGCTGGGGTAGGGGGCTACACCTTC
-	TRBV15	-	TRBJ2-3	CATSKSPRGLTDTQYF	TGTGCCACCAGCAAGTCCCCTCGCGGACTAACGGATACGCAGTATTTT
TRBD2	TRBV6-1	-	TRBJ2-7	CASTGGGRSSYEQYF	TGTGCCAGCACTGGGGGGGGGAGGAGCTCCTACGAGCAGTACTTC
TRBD1	TRBV10-2	once	TRBJ1-5	CASSGDRALSNQPQHF	TGCGCCAGCAGTGGGGACAGGGCTCTTAGCAATCAGCCCCAGCATTTT
-	TRBV2	-	TRBJ1-1	CASTFGGSLFTEAFF	TGTGCCAGCACCTTCGGGGGCAGTTTATTTACTGAAGCTTTCTTT
-	TRBV5-1	once	TRBJ1-4	CASRETGLTNEKLFF	TGCGCCAGCAGGGAAACAGGGCTGACTAATGAAAAACTGTTTTTT
TRBD1	TRBV9	-	TRBJ1-6	CASSPGQGGLNSPLHF	TGTGCCAGCAGCCCGGGACAGGGAGGGCTTAATTCACCCCTCCACTTT
TRBD1	TRBV5-4	-	TRBJ2-5	CASSEQTGSQETQYF	TGTGCCAGCAGCGAGCAGACAGGGTCCCAAGAGACCCAGTACTTC
-	TRBV6-5	-	TRBJ1-3	CASSYSRGNTIYF	TGTGCCAGCAGTTACTCTAGGGGAAACACCATATATTTT
-	TRBV7-2	-	TRBJ1-1	CASSTPWGGAEAFF	TGTGCCAGCAGCACCCCCTGGGGGGGCGCTGAAGCTTTCTTT